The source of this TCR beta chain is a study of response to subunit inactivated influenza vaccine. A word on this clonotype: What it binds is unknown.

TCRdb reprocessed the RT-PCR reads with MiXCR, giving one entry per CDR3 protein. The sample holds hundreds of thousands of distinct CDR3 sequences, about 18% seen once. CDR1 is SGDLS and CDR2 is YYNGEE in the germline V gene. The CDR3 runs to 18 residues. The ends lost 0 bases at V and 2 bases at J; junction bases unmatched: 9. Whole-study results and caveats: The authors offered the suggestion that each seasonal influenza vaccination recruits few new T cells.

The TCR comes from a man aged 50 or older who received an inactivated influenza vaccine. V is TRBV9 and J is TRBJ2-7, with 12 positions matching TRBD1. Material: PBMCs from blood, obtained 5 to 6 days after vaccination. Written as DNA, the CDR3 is TGTGCCAGCAGCGTAGCCCCTGGGGACAGGGGGCTTCCCTACGAGCAGTACTTC. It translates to CASSVAPGDRGLPYEQYF. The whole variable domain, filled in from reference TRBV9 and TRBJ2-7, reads DSGVTQTPKHLITATGQRVTLRCSPRSGDLSVYWYQQSLDQGLQFLIQYYNGEERAKGNILERFSAQQFPDLHSELNLSSLELGDSALYFCASSVAPGDRGLPYEQYFGPGTRLTVT.